This T cell receptor beta chain was profiled in a study of Graves' ophthalmopathy and Graves' hyperthyroidism. With respect to this clonotype: Its antigen remains unidentified. A much larger clone is a single base away; this may be a read error.

This CDR3 contains 15 residues. Germline CDR1 is SGDLS and CDR2 is YYNGEE. The TCR beta CDR3 regions underwent amplification from RNA transcripts. Second-round multiplex PCR followed a first-round RT-PCR using HTBI primers. MiXCR, applied by TCRdb to the multiplex PCR reads, yields one record per CDR3 protein. There are about 700,000 distinct CDR3 sequences in the sample; 40% occur only once, and 44% lies in the top ten. Study results and caveats: Detection in blood was also observed for most expanded thyroid clonotypes above 0.001 frequency.

This chain connects TRBV9 to TRBJ1-2; D perhaps matches TRBD1 (6 bases). The TCR was taken from an adult man with Graves' ophthalmopathy. Source material: peripheral blood. The CDR3 is CASSVGVTGTKGCTF. The CDR3 DNA is TGTGCCAGCAGCGTAGGGGTAACAGGGACTAAGGGCTGCACCTTC.